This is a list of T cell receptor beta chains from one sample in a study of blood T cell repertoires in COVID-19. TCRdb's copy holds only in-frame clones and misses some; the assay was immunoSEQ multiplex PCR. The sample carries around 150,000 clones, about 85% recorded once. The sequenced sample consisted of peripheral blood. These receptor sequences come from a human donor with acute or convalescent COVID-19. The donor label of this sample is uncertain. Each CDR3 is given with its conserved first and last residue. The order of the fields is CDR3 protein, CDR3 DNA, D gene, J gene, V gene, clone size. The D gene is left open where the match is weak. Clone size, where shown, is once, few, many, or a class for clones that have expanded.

CASSLSAGASGANVLTF,TGTGCCAGCAGCTTATCCGCGGGGGCCTCTGGGGCCAACGTCCTGACTTTC,.,TRBJ2-6,TRBV7-2,.
CASSIGGSLSNQPQHF,TGTGCCAGTAGTATCGGGGGGTCTTTATCCAATCAGCCCCAGCATTTT,.,TRBJ1-5,TRBV19,.
CASSPLAGGQNEQFF,TGCGCCAGCAGCCCACTAGCGGGGGGGCAGAATGAGCAGTTCTTC,TRBD2,TRBJ2-1,TRBV5-1,.
CASSPARTGNSPLHF,TGTGCCAGTAGCCCCGCGAGGACAGGGAATTCACCCCTCCACTTT,TRBD1,TRBJ1-6,TRBV19,.
CASRSRDRVGTQYF,TGTGCCAGCAGAAGCCGGGACAGGGTAGGGACGCAGTATTTT,TRBD1,TRBJ2-3,TRBV27,.
CSNTRNTEAFF,TGCAGTAACACAAGGAACACTGAAGCTTTCTTT,.,TRBJ1-1,TRBV20-1,.
CASSLEQPYEQYF,TGTGCCAGCAGCTTGGAACAGCCCTACGAGCAGTACTTC,.,TRBJ2-7,TRBV5-6,.
CASSIWGLAGSYNEQFF,TGTGCCAGTAGTATATGGGGCCTAGCGGGGAGCTACAATGAGCAGTTCTTC,TRBD2,TRBJ2-1,TRBV19,.
CASSYGTATSSGNTIYF,TGCGCCAGCAGTTATGGGACAGCTACCTCCTCTGGAAACACCATATATTTT,TRBD1,TRBJ1-3,TRBV5-1,.
CATSRDLRGTGEESPLHF,TGTGCCACCAGCAGAGACCTGAGGGGGACAGGGGAGGAATCACCCCTCCACTTT,TRBD1,TRBJ1-6,TRBV15,.
CSVGQGLNTGELFF,TGCAGCGTCGGCCAGGGACTCAACACCGGGGAGCTGTTTTTT,.,TRBJ2-2,TRBV29-1,.
CASSVTGLAVETQYF,TGTGCCAGCAGCGTCACCGGACTAGCGGTGGAGACCCAGTACTTC,TRBD2,TRBJ2-5,TRBV9,.
CASSLVGGNTEAFF,TGTGCCAGCAGTTTAGTGGGGGGAAACACTGAAGCTTTCTTT,.,TRBJ1-1,TRBV27,.
CASSKDRAQPQHF,TGTGCCAGCAGTAAGGACAGGGCTCAGCCCCAGCATTTT,TRBD1,TRBJ1-5,TRBV2,.
CASSPGTGINEKLFF,TGTGCCAGCAGCCCCGGGACAGGCATTAATGAAAAACTGTTTTTT,TRBD1,TRBJ1-4,TRBV11-3,.
CASSEGDYSNQPQHF,TGTGCCAGCTCCGAAGGGGATTATAGCAATCAGCCCCAGCATTTT,.,TRBJ1-5,TRBV25-1,.
CARRQGTTNSPLHF,TGTGCCAGACGACAGGGGACAACAAATTCACCCCTCCACTTT,TRBD1,TRBJ1-6,TRBV28,.
CASSDPSSNQPQHF,TGTGCCAGCAGTGACCCCTCCAGCAATCAGCCCCAGCATTTT,.,TRBJ1-5,TRBV2,.
CASSLQGASNQPQHF,TGCGCCAGCAGTCTGCAGGGTGCGAGCAATCAGCCCCAGCATTTT,.,TRBJ1-5,TRBV10-2,few
CASTTQGNQPQHF,TGTGCCAGTACGACTCAGGGAAATCAGCCCCAGCATTTT,.,TRBJ1-5,TRBV19,.
CASSLSGTGGSPLHF,TGTGCCAGCAGTTTATCGGGGACAGGGGGTTCACCCCTCCACTTT,TRBD1,TRBJ1-6,TRBV27,.
CASKGQGARNEKLFF,TGTGCCAGCAAGGGACAGGGGGCGCGGAATGAAAAACTGTTTTTT,TRBD1,TRBJ1-4,TRBV2,.
CASSPTEIQPQHF,TGTGCCAGTAGTCCGACAGAGATTCAGCCCCAGCATTTT,.,TRBJ1-5,TRBV19,.
CASSRDRGLRNQPQHF,TGTGCCAGCAGCCGGGACAGGGGGCTTCGCAATCAGCCCCAGCATTTT,TRBD1,TRBJ1-5,TRBV5-8,many
CASSSVGPYTDTQYF,TGTGCCAGCAGCTCCGTGGGCCCTTACACAGATACGCAGTATTTT,.,TRBJ2-3,TRBV11-2,.
CASSTGHLNTEAFF,TGTGCCAGTAGTACGGGACACCTGAACACTGAAGCTTTCTTT,.,TRBJ1-1,TRBV19,once
CASSPAGVGKEKLFF,TGTGCCAGCAGCCCCGCCGGGGTTGGAAAAGAAAAACTGTTTTTT,.,TRBJ1-4,TRBV11-3,.
CAWARGAGGTDTQYF,TGTGCCTGGGCGCGGGGGGCCGGTGGCACAGATACGCAGTATTTT,TRBD2,TRBJ2-3,TRBV30,.
CASSLKPQANYGYTF,TGTGCCAGCAGTTTGAAGCCCCAAGCTAACTATGGCTACACCTTC,.,TRBJ1-2,TRBV27,.
CATSAQGSQPQHF,TGTGCCACCAGTGCACAGGGGAGTCAGCCCCAGCATTTT,TRBD1,TRBJ1-5,TRBV24-1,.
CASSDSDGPRTGAYEQYF,TGTGCCAGCAGTGACTCAGATGGGCCGAGGACAGGGGCCTACGAGCAGTACTTC,TRBD1,TRBJ2-7,TRBV6-4,.
CASSRTGTGSSYEQYF,TGTGCCAGCAGCCGGACCGGGACAGGAAGCTCCTACGAGCAGTACTTC,TRBD1,TRBJ2-7,TRBV3-1/TRBV3-2,.
CAISESMVWDRGHYGYTF,TGTGCCATCAGTGAGTCGATGGTATGGGACAGGGGGCACTATGGCTACACCTTC,TRBD1,TRBJ1-2,TRBV10-3,.
CASSPGTGGPEKENIQYF,TGCGCCAGCAGCCCGGGGACAGGGGGCCCTGAAAAAGAAAACATTCAGTACTTC,TRBD1,TRBJ2-4,TRBV4-3,.
CASSYTPGRGIQNGYTF,TGTGCCAGCAGTTATACCCCGGGCAGGGGAATTCAAAATGGCTACACCTTC,.,TRBJ1-2,TRBV6-2/TRBV6-3,.
CAWSETGNEQFF,TGTGCCTGGAGTGAAACAGGGAATGAGCAGTTCTTC,.,TRBJ2-1,TRBV30,.
CASSYSPRAGGIEQYF,TGTGCCAGCAGTTACTCGCCGCGGGCAGGGGGCATCGAGCAGTACTTC,TRBD1,TRBJ2-7,TRBV6-5,.
CASSPGLAGGEGTQYF,TGTGCCAGCAGCCCGGGACTAGCGGGGGGGGAGGGTACGCAGTATTTT,TRBD2,TRBJ2-3,TRBV5-4,.
CASSLILGGGVNTGELFF,TGTGCCAGCAGCTTGATTCTTGGGGGAGGAGTCAACACCGGGGAGCTGTTTTTT,.,TRBJ2-2,TRBV5-5,.
CASSIVGTSTNEKLFF,TGTGCCAGTAGTATAGTCGGGACATCAACTAATGAAAAACTGTTTTTT,.,TRBJ1-4,TRBV19,.
CATSVAGSTDTQYF,TGTGCCACCAGTGTAGCGGGGAGCACAGATACGCAGTATTTT,TRBD2,TRBJ2-3,TRBV24-1,.
CASSLAGQGAMRGYTF,TGTGCCAGCAGCTTAGCAGGGCAGGGGGCTATGCGTGGCTACACCTTC,TRBD1,TRBJ1-2,TRBV7-2,once
CASSVVLAGGPDTQYF,TGTGCCAGCAGCGTAGTACTAGCGGGGGGGCCGGATACGCAGTATTTT,TRBD2,TRBJ2-3,TRBV9,.
CASSPGQGTTDTQYF,TGTGCCAGCAGTCCGGGACAGGGGACCACAGATACGCAGTATTTT,TRBD1,TRBJ2-3,TRBV6-6,few
CASSVGQGAGTDTQYF,TGTGCCAGCAGCGTGGGACAGGGGGCTGGGACAGATACGCAGTATTTT,TRBD1,TRBJ2-3,TRBV7-9,.
CASRGQGNTEAFF,TGTGCCAGCAGGGGACAGGGGAACACTGAAGCTTTCTTT,TRBD1,TRBJ1-1,TRBV7-2,.
CASSSTGTFSNEKLFF,TGCGCCAGCAGCTCCACAGGGACGTTCAGTAATGAAAAACTGTTTTTT,.,TRBJ1-4,TRBV4-1,.
CASSPSWASDEQFF,TGTGCCAGCAGCCCCTCCTGGGCCTCCGATGAGCAGTTCTTC,.,TRBJ2-1,TRBV11-3,.
CATRGDTQYF,TGTGCCACCCGGGGGGATACGCAGTATTTT,.,TRBJ2-3,TRBV7-9,few
CSAVPGQGRADTQYF,TGCAGCGCGGTTCCGGGACAGGGAAGGGCAGATACGCAGTATTTT,TRBD1,TRBJ2-3,TRBV29-1,.
CASRKTGTSSFGYTF,TGTGCCAGCCGCAAAACCGGGACAAGCTCTTTTGGCTACACCTTC,.,TRBJ1-2,TRBV7-9,.
CASSVGAAHYEQYF,TGTGCCAGCAGCGTAGGGGCAGCTCACTACGAGCAGTACTTC,.,TRBJ2-7,TRBV9,.
CASSLVARQLNTEAFF,TGTGCCAGCAGCTTAGTAGCTCGGCAGTTGAACACTGAAGCTTTCTTT,.,TRBJ1-1,TRBV7-8,.
CASTLQGILLHF,TGTGCCAGCACCCTACAGGGAATCCTCCTCCACTTT,.,TRBJ1-6,TRBV6-6,few